This TCR beta chain was captured by sequencing in a study of T cells in localized non-small cell lung cancer (dated by TCRdb to 2018 to 2020). At the level of the whole study: The study analyzed T cell repertoires of roughly 220 early-stage NSCLC patients, comparing tumors and uninvolved tumor-adjacent lungs. The cohort consisted of approximately 220 treatment-naive NSCLC patients whose localized lung tumors had been resected. NSCLC patients had a mean age of around 70 years, and 120 to 150 were male and 107 female. The paper's findings and limits, for the study overall: Because multi-region tumor sequencing was not done, intratumor heterogeneity could not be ruled out. A median of roughly 58 of the top 100 tumor clones were detected in paired uninvolved adjacent lung, and 25 to 35 of these tumor clones were also found among the top 100 clones of the paired uninvolved adjacent lung. Since the design was exploratory, TCR variables were selected using unadjusted p-values with no false-discovery rate correction. Longer overall survival was associated with higher T cell density in blood, whereas shorter survival was associated with higher clonality in adjacent lung. The highest T cell clonality was observed in uninvolved tumor-adjacent lung, where clonality exceeded that of tumor, suggesting that antigenic responses were more focused in uninvolved tumor-adjacent lung.

The germline V gene (reference sequence) provides CDR1 SEHNR and CDR2 FQNEAQ. Measured from the cysteine to the phenylalanine, the CDR3 is 16 residues long. Only CDR3 DNA is held: 48 bases, read in frame from base 1. Trimming at the junction amounts to 5 bases on V and 8 bases on J, and the germline ends lie 22 bases apart. As to this clone: Its target antigen remains unknown. Base quality data are lacking; no much larger clone is found one base away.

At diagnosis, peripheral blood, uninvolved tumor-adjacent lung and tumor were collected and stored as a combination of fresh-frozen and FFPE material. For TCR repertoire profiling, blood samples were analyzed as peripheral blood mononuclear cells. TCR beta CDR3 regions were sequenced from DNA using the immunoSEQ Assay. As for the original processing: To compute T cell density, TCR beta template counts were normalized to usable DNA, which was estimated by amplifying housekeeping genes. Richness was estimated using the preseqR package, with extrapolation to 400,000 templates for PBMC samples and to 120,000 templates for tissue samples. Clonality was calculated as one minus Pielou's evenness. Tissue-enriched TCRs were identified through differential abundance testing performed on productive amino-acid clonotypes, with a minimum total count of 5 and an alpha of 0.1. The Jaccard Index and the Morisita Overlap Index were used to measure repertoire overlap between compartments. GLIPH grouped TCR beta CDR3s together with public tetramer-defined viral CDR3s, and a viral motif had to include at least three viral sequences and show V-gene enrichment. TCRdb re-hosts the immuneACCESS table, in-frame sequences only. Its copies lack some clones; in the studies checked, an unresolved V gene accounts for under half of them, and the cause for the rest is not known. V and J calls and clone size are those listed in that table; D and trimming were worked out from the DNA. In this sample the table shows fewer than 20,000 clones, 70% to 90% of which occur a single time. Around 25% of the sample is taken by the ten largest.

The chain is assembled from TRBV7-9 and TRBJ2-4; the D segment could be TRBD2, given 6 matching bases. The sequence came from an older male donor with stage I lung adenocarcinoma. The sequencing here drew on peripheral blood, taken before any cancer treatment. The nucleotide sequence reads as follows: TGTGCCAGCAGCCCTCCATTGGCGGGGCCCACCGACATTCAGTACTTC. This encodes CASSPPLAGPTDIQYF. The CDR3, completed at both ends by the reference TRBV7-9 and TRBJ2-4 genes, gives the full variable domain DTGVSQNPRHKITKRGQNVTFRCDPISEHNRLYWYRQTLGQGPEFLTYFQNEAQLEKSRLLSDRFSAERPKGSFSTLEIQRTEQGDSAMYLCASSPPLAGPTDIQYFGAGTRLSVL.